The source of this T cell receptor beta chain is a study of blood T cell repertoires in COVID-19. Study-level information: In each case, the material was cDNA or gDNA derived from T cells, B-cell-depleted T cells, or PBMCs.

Participants had their cohort set by participant-reported clinical history. Authors' analysis steps: For nucleated cells, counts were estimated from reference gene primer amplification. Clones were read by immunoSEQ multiplex PCR, and TCRdb kept only the in-frame ones, dropping some. V, J and clone size reflect that table, while D and trimming were determined from the DNA. The sample has around 470,000 clones, 90% seen once. The origin of this receptor is a man in his late teens or twenties who had recovered from COVID-19. The sample taken for sequencing was PBMCs or T cells enriched from blood (not recorded which).

The CDR3 nucleotides read TGTGCCAGTACCCCTCCGAAGAGCCAACGCAATCAGCCCCAGCATTTT. Translation gives CASTPPKSQRNQPQHF. V gene TRBV19 combines with J gene TRBJ1-5; no clear D. The V and J ends lost 7 bases and 2 bases respectively, with 18 bases between them. The V gene's germline CDR1 is LNHDA and CDR2 SQIVND (reference sequence). The CDR3 has 16 amino acids.